This T cell receptor beta chain was retrieved from a study of T cells in Graves' hyperthyroidism and ophthalmopathy. For the study at large: Peripheral blood was obtained at initial diagnosis, preceding any treatment.

With a duration under 2 months, the hyperthyroidism was newly diagnosed in patients aged 18 to 65. Orbital computed tomography, thyroid ultrasound, serum thyroxine and TRAb, and clinical symptoms together informed the diagnoses. Germline loops: CDR1 SQVTM, CDR2 ANQGSEA. V was trimmed by 4 bases and J by 8 bases, leaving 14 bases between them. CDR3 length: 13 residues. RNA transcripts yielded amplified TCR beta CDR3 regions. TCR CDR3 regions were first amplified by RT-PCR with HTBI primers. TCRdb passed the multiplex PCR reads through MiXCR, listing each CDR3 protein once. Here the sample spans under 750,000 distinct CDR3 sequences, roughly a sixth being singletons. Regarding the study as a whole: It was a median approximately 6.9 months before onset that the model predicted ophthalmopathy.

A word on this clonotype: Its antigen remains unidentified.

The rearrangement links TRBV29-1 to TRBJ1-4; D is uncertain. The clonotype originates from a woman in her 50s with Graves' hyperthyroidism that later progressed to Graves' ophthalmopathy. Sequenced material: blood. This chain's CDR3 is CSVAGWGGEKLFF. CDR3 in DNA: TGCAGCGTTGCGGGGTGGGGTGGAGAAAAACTGTTTTTT.